Listed here is a single T cell receptor beta chain. The record originates from a study of blood T cell repertoires in COVID-19. Clones were read by immunoSEQ multiplex PCR, and TCRdb kept only the in-frame ones, dropping some. The sample lists over 95,000 clones; roughly 80% were seen once. Germline CDR1 is SGHTA and CDR2 is FQGNSA. The CDR3 consists of 16 residues. With 2 bases removed from V and 9 bases from J, the gap between germline ends came to 21 bases. The sequence derives from a human donor in a cohort sampled during active COVID-19. This chain connects TRBV7-2 to TRBJ2-3; D gene ambiguous. The material sequenced was peripheral blood. The CDR3 coding sequence is TGTGCCAGCAGCTTACCCCTGACTCGTCCCTCCGGGACGCAGTATTTT. Its translation is CASSLPLTRPSGTQYF.